This T cell receptor beta chain is drawn from a study of blood T cell repertoires in COVID-19. Overall study: Donors in the United States, Italy and Spain gave samples during acute or convalescent COVID-19. The cDNA or gDNA used as material had been derived from T cells, B-cell-depleted T cells, or PBMCs.

This clone is deemed medium-sized. CDR3 length: 15 amino acids. Germline loops: CDR1 LGHNA, CDR2 YSLEER. Trimming stripped 3 bases from V and 4 bases from J, with 16 bases between. Authors' methods: Reference gene primer amplification yielded estimated nucleated cell counts. Measured with immunoSEQ multiplex PCR; TCRdb has only the in-frame clones, and not every one. Clone size and V and J calls were adopted from that table, with D and trimming inferred from the DNA. This repertoire shows tens of thousands of clones, roughly four fifths found once; its top ten account for approximately 40%. The sequence was obtained from an older man with active or convalescent COVID-19. The specimen was peripheral blood. The rearrangement joins TRBV4-3 to TRBJ2-7; tentative D call: TRBD2 (6 bases). CDR3 coding DNA: TGCGCCAGCAGCCAGGAGAGACTAGGAGGATACGAGCAGTACTTC. Translated: CASSQERLGGYEQYF.